This T cell receptor beta chain appears in the sequencing data of a study of persistence of HIV-infected CD4 T cells. The CDR3 has 13 residues. Trimming cost V 4 bases and J 6 bases, with 12 bases left between them. Germline loops: CDR1 LGHDT, CDR2 YNNKEL (reference sequence). Lysates of CMV-infected fibroblasts at around 9.1 ug/mL stimulated these cells. Sorting selected CD4+ T cells upregulating both CD40 ligand and CD69. Suppressive ART was started during chronic HIV-1 infection in these adults. Undetectable plasma HIV-1 RNA below 50 copies/mL lasted at least 4 years. Inclusion required CMV-positive serology and CD4+ counts above 400 cells/uL. This clone was recorded a few times. Antigen: not known. The immunoSEQ assay was version 4, run in survey mode. TCRdb's table, derived via immunoSEQ multiplex PCR, lists solely in-frame clones and lacks some. The profile shows 15,000 to 20,000 clones, roughly 61% of them singletons.

This TCR was recovered from an adult woman with HIV who was CMV-seropositive. This chain uses TRBV3-1 (or the pseudogene TRBV3-2) with TRBJ1-2, with a weak D call TRBD1 (5 bases). The sequenced sample was CD4+ T cells sorted from PBMCs after 18-hour stimulation, obtained from a patient who received antiretroviral therapy. CDR3 nucleotide sequence: TGTGCCAGCAGCCGTGGGACGGGAGATGGCTACACCTTC. This codes for CASSRGTGDGYTF.